This entry concerns a single T cell receptor beta chain. The data were taken from a study of blood T cells in healthy people across ages. Through a sample-barcoded 5' primer and a J-beta primer mix, a second PCR was run for 7 to 11 cycles. TCRdb re-called the 5' RACE reads through MiXCR, storing one row per CDR3 protein. The repertoire consists of 500,000 to 650,000 distinct CDR3 sequences, with 25% to 35% occurring once and the leading ten covering 3% to 4%. Germline V gene data show CDR1 as SGHDT and CDR2 as YYEEEE. The J segment lost 5 bases and the V segment lost 0 bases, leaving 2 bases of the junction unmatched. CDR3 length: 15 residues. These data are also associated with another study on T cells of mothers and their children.

The specimen sequenced was blood. The V call is TRBV5-6, the J call TRBJ2-7; 13 bases are shared with TRBD2. The receptor was derived from a boy between 2 and 10 years old in good health. CDR3 residues: CASSLELAGGNEQYF. In nucleotides, the CDR3 is TGTGCCAGCAGCTTGGAACTAGCGGGAGGGAACGAGCAGTACTTC.